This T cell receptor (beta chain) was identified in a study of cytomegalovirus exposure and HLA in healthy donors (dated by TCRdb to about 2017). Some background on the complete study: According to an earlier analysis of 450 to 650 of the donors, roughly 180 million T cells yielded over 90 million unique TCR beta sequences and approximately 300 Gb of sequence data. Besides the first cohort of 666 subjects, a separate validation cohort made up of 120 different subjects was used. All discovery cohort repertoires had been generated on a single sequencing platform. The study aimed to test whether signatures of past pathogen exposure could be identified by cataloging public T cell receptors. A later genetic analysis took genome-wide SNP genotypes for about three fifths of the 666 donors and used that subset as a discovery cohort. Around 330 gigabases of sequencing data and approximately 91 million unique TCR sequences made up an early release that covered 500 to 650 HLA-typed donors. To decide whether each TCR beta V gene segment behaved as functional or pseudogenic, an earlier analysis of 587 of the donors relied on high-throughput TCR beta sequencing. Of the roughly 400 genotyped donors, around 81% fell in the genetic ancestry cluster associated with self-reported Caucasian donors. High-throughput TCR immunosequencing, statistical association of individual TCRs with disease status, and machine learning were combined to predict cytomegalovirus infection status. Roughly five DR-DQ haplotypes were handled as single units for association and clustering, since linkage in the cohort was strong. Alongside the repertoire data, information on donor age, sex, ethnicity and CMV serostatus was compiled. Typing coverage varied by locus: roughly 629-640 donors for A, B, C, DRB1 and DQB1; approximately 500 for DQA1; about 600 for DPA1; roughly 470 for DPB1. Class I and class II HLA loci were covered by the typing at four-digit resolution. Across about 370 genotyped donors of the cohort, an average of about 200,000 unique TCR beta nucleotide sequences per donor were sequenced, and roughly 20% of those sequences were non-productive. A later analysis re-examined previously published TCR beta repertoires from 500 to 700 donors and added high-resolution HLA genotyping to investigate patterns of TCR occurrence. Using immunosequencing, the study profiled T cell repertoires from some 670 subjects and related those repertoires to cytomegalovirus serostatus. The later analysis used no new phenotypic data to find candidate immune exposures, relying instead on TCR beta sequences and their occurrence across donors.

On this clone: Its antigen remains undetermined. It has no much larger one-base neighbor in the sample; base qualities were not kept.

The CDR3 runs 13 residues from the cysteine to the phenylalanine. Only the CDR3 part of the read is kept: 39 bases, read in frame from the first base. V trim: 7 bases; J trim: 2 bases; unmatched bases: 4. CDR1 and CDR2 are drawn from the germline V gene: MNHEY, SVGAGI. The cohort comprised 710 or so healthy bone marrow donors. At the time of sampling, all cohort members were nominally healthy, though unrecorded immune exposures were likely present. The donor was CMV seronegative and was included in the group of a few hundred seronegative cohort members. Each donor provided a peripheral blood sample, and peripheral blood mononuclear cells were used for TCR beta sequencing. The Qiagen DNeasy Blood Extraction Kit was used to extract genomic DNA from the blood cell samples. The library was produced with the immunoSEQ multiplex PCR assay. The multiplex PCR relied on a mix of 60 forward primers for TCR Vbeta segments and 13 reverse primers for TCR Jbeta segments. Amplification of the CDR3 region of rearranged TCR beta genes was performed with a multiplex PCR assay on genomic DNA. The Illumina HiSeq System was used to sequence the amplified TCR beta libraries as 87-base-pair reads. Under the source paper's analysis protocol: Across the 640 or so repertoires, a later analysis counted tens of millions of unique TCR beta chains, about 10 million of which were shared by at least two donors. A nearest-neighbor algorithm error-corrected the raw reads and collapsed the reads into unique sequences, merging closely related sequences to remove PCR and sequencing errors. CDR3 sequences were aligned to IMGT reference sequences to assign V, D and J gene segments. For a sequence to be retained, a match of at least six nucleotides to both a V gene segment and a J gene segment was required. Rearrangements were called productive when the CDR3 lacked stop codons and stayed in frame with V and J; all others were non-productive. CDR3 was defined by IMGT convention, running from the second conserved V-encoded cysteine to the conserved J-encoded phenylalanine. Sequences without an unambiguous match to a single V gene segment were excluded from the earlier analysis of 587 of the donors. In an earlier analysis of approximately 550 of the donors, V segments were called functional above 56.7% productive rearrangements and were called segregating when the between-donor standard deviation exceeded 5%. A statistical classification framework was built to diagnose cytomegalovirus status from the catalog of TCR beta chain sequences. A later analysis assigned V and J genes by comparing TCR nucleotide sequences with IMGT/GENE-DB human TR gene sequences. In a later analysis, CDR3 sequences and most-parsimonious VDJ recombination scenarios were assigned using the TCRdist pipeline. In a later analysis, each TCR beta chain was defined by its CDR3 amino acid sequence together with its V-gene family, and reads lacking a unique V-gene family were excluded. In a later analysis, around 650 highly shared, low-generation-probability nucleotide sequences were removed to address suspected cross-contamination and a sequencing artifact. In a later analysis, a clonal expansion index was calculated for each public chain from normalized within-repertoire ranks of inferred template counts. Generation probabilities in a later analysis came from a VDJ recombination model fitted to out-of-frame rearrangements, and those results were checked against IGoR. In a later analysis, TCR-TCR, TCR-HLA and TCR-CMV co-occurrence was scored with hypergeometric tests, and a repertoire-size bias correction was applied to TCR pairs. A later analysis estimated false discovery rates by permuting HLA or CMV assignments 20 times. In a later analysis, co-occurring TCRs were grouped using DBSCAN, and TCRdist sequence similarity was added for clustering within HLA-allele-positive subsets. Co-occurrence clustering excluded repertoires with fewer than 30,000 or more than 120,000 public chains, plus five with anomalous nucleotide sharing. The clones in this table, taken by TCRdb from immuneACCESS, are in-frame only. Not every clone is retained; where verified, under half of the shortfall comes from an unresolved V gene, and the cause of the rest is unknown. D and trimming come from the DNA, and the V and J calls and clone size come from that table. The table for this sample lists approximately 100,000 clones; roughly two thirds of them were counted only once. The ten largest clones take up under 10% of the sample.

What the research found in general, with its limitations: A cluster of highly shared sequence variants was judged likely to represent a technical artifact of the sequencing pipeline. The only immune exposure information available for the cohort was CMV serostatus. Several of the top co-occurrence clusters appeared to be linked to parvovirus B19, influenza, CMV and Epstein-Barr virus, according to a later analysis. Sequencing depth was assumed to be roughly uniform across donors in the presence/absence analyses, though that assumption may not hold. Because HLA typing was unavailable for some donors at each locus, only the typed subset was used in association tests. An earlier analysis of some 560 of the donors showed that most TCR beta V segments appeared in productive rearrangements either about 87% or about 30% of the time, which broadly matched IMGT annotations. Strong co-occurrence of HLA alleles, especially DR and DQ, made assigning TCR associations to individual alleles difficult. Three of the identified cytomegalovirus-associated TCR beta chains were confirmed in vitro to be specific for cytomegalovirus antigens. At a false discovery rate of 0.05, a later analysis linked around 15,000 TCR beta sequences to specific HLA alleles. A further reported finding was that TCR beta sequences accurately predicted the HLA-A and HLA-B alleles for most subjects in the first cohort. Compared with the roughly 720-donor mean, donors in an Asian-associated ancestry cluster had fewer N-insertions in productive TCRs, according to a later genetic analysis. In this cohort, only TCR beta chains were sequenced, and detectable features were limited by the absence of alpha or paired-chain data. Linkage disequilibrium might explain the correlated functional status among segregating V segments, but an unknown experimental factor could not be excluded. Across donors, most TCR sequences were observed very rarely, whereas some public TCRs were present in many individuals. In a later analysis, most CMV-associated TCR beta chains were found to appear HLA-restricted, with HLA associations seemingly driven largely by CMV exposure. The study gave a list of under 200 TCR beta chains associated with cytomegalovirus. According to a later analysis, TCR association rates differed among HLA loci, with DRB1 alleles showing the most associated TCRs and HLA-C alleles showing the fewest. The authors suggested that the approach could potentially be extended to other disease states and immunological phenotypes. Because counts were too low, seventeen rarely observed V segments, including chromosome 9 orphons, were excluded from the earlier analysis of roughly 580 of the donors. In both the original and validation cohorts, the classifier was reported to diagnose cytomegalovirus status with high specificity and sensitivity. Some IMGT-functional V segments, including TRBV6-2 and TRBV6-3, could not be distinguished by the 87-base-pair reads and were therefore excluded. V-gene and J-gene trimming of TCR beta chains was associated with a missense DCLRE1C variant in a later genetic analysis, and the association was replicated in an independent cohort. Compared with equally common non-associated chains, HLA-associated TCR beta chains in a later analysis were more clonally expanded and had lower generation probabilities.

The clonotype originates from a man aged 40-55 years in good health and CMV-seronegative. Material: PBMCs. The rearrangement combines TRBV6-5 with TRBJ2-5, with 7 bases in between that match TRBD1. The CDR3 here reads CASTRGIQETQYF. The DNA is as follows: TGTGCCAGCACCAGGGGGATTCAAGAGACCCAGTACTTC.